These T cell receptor beta chains were read from a single sample in a study of T cell repertoires in ileal Crohn's disease. The data were produced by immunoSEQ multiplex PCR, yet TCRdb's version contains in-frame clones alone and is incomplete. The table records about 14,000 clones, 84% of them present only once. The sample comprised ileal tissue. Receptor source: an adult with Crohn's disease. The CDR3 runs from the conserved cysteine through the conserved F or W. A D gene is named only where the DNA matches it firmly. Size values are once, few and many counts, or a class for expanded clones, and some rows have none.

J	D	length	V	size	CDR3	DNA
TRBJ1-5	NA	13	TRBV5-5	NA	CASSLRSNQPQHF	TGTGCCAGCAGCTTACGGAGCAATCAGCCCCAGCATTTT
TRBJ1-2	NA	14	TRBV19	few	CASTFQGADYGYTF	TGTGCCAGTACCTTTCAAGGGGCGGACTATGGCTACACCTTC
TRBJ2-6	TRBD1	18	TRBV7-8	NA	CASRERGTGSVGANVLTF	TGTGCCAGCAGGGAAAGGGGGACAGGGAGTGTTGGGGCCAACGTCCTGACTTTC
TRBJ2-7	TRBD1	13	TRBV9	NA	CASGTGDSYEQYF	TGTGCCAGCGGTACAGGGGACTCCTACGAGCAGTACTTC
TRBJ1-3	NA	14	TRBV6-5	NA	CASRPQGSGNTIYF	TGTGCCAGCAGGCCCCAGGGCTCTGGAAACACCATATATTTT
TRBJ2-7	TRBD2	15	TRBV5-1	NA	CASSVTGTSNYEQYF	TGCGCCAGCAGCGTTACCGGGACTAGTAACTACGAGCAGTACTTC
TRBJ2-5	NA	11	TRBV20-1	NA	CSAIYPETQYF	TGCAGTGCTATCTACCCGGAGACCCAGTACTTC
TRBJ2-7	TRBD1	14	TRBV7-7	NA	CASSLKQGPYEQYF	TGTGCTAGCAGCTTAAAACAGGGGCCTTACGAGCAGTACTTC
TRBJ1-5	NA	14	TRBV18	NA	CASSLLPGDQPQHF	TGTGCCAGCTCACTCCTGCCAGGGGATCAGCCCCAGCATTTT
TRBJ2-7	NA	14	TRBV30	NA	CAWSVQGPAYEQYF	TGTGCCTGGAGTGTTCAGGGGCCAGCCTACGAGCAGTACTTC
TRBJ1-1	TRBD1	13	TRBV6-6	NA	CASTGQGNTEAFF	TGTGCCAGCACCGGACAGGGGAACACTGAAGCTTTCTTT
TRBJ1-2	NA	11	TRBV29-1	once	CSAAQGSGYTF	TGCAGCGCTGCGCAGGGGTCTGGCTACACCTTC
TRBJ2-7	TRBD1	14	TRBV9	NA	CASSPHDRVIEQYF	TGTGCCAGCAGCCCCCATGACAGGGTGATCGAGCAGTACTTC
TRBJ2-3	TRBD2	18	TRBV7-9	NA	CASSPGTSGGARTDTQYF	TGTGCCAGCAGCCCCGGGACTAGCGGGGGGGCCCGCACAGATACGCAGTATTTT
TRBJ1-5	NA	12	TRBV6-5	NA	CASSYPSQPQHF	TGTGCCAGCAGTTACCCGTCTCAGCCCCAGCATTTT
TRBJ2-3	NA	11	TRBV5-1	NA	CASSFQDTQYF	TGCGCCAGCAGCTTTCAAGATACGCAGTATTTT
TRBJ2-1	TRBD1	13	TRBV11-2	NA	CASSKDRAWEQFF	TGTGCCAGCAGCAAAGACAGGGCGTGGGAGCAGTTCTTC
TRBJ2-2	TRBD2	19	TRBV5-1	NA	CASSGTSGEFPIHTGELFF	TGCGCCAGCAGCGGGACTAGCGGGGAATTCCCGATACACACCGGGGAGCTGTTTTTT
TRBJ2-7	TRBD1	13	TRBV7-9	NA	CASSLEGQGEQYF	TGTGCCAGCAGCCTAGAGGGACAGGGCGAGCAGTACTTC
TRBJ1-1	TRBD1	13	TRBV5-1	large	CASREGTGAEAFF	TGCGCCAGCAGGGAAGGGACAGGGGCTGAAGCTTTCTTT
TRBJ1-4	NA	14	TRBV19	once	CASSGSGGDEKLFF	TGTGCCAGTAGTGGAAGCGGGGGCGATGAAAAACTGTTTTTT
TRBJ1-6	NA	14	TRBV19	NA	CASSATGLHSPLHF	TGTGCCAGTAGTGCCACAGGTTTGCATTCACCCCTCCACTTT
TRBJ1-5	NA	15	TRBV2	NA	CASSGTGRGNQPQHF	TGTGCCAGCAGTGGAACAGGGAGGGGTAATCAGCCCCAGCATTTT
TRBJ2-7	TRBD1	14	TRBV28	NA	CASSFRQGYGEQYF	TGTGCCAGCAGTTTCCGACAGGGGTATGGGGAGCAGTACTTC
TRBJ2-1	TRBD2	15	TRBV7-2	once	CASSLAAGGRDEQFF	TGTGCCAGCAGCTTAGCAGCGGGGGGAAGGGATGAGCAGTTCTTC
TRBJ2-7	NA	11	TRBV29-1	few	CSAMSGYEQYF	TGCAGCGCTATGTCCGGGTACGAGCAGTACTTC
TRBJ2-7	NA	16	TRBV28	NA	CASNAAGFQGGYEQYF	TGTGCCAGCAATGCCGCCGGGTTTCAGGGTGGATACGAGCAGTACTTC
TRBJ1-4	NA	13	TRBV29-1	NA	CSARRAYNEKLFF	TGCAGCGCGAGGAGGGCCTATAATGAAAAACTGTTTTTT
TRBJ2-4	NA	14	TRBV6-5	NA	CASSAGDPKRIQYF	TGTGCCAGCAGCGCAGGGGATCCAAAAAGAATTCAGTACTTC
TRBJ1-2	NA	13	TRBV9	NA	CASSVAVGSGYTF	TGTGCCAGCAGCGTAGCAGTGGGGAGTGGCTACACCTTC
TRBJ1-3	NA	17	TRBV5-1	NA	CASSLGQGQLSGNTIYF	TGCGCCAGCAGCTTGGGGCAGGGACAACTCTCTGGAAACACCATATATTTT
TRBJ1-5	NA	14	TRBV28	few	CASSLLQGSQPQHF	TGTGCCAGCAGTTTACTACAGGGAAGTCAGCCCCAGCATTTT
TRBJ1-3	NA	15	TRBV29-1	NA	CSVENQGRPGNTIYF	TGCAGCGTTGAAAACCAGGGGAGACCTGGAAACACCATATATTTT
TRBJ2-1	TRBD2	16	TRBV5-3	NA	CARSMFLREGYNEQFF	TGTGCCAGAAGCATGTTCTTACGGGAGGGCTACAATGAGCAGTTCTTC
TRBJ2-1	TRBD2	17	TRBV13	NA	CASSFGLAGSKSDEQFF	TGTGCCAGCAGCTTCGGACTAGCGGGGAGTAAGAGCGATGAGCAGTTCTTC
TRBJ2-5	NA	12	TRBV19	NA	CASSIPRETQYF	TGTGCCAGTAGTATCCCCAGGGAGACCCAGTACTTC
TRBJ1-2	TRBD1	15	TRBV19	NA	CASSMAGDRAYGYTF	TGTGCCAGTAGTATGGCGGGGGACAGGGCCTATGGCTACACCTTC
TRBJ1-2	NA	14	TRBV29-1	NA	CSVDGGQWSYGYTF	TGCAGCGTTGACGGCGGGCAATGGAGCTATGGCTACACCTTC
TRBJ2-1	TRBD2	15	TRBV5-5	NA	CASSLGTSGYNEQFF	TGTGCCAGCAGCTTGGGGACTAGCGGCTACAATGAGCAGTTCTTC
TRBJ2-7	TRBD2	18	TRBV5-4	once	CASSPGLAGLVGSYEQYF	TGTGCCAGCAGCCCGGGACTAGCGGGGCTGGTGGGTTCCTACGAGCAGTACTTC
TRBJ2-7	TRBD2	14	TRBV29-1	NA	CSVGLAGAHYEQYF	TGCAGCGTCGGACTAGCGGGAGCTCACTACGAGCAGTACTTC
TRBJ2-2	TRBD2	14	TRBV29-1	few	CSAGRGSNTGELFF	TGCAGCGCCGGTCGCGGGAGTAACACCGGGGAGCTGTTTTTT
TRBJ1-1	NA	12	TRBV30	few	CAWSRESPEAFF	TGTGCCTGGAGTCGGGAGTCCCCTGAAGCTTTCTTT
TRBJ1-1	NA	15	TRBV6-1	NA	CASSALADPNTEAFF	TGTGCCAGCAGCGCCCTCGCGGATCCGAACACTGAAGCTTTCTTT
TRBJ1-4	TRBD1	15	TRBV6-6	NA	CASSYRQGAEEKLFF	TGTGCCAGCAGTTACCGACAGGGGGCAGAAGAAAAACTGTTTTTT
TRBJ1-1	TRBD1	13	TRBV28	NA	CASSWTGGTEAFF	TGTGCCAGCAGTTGGACAGGGGGAACTGAAGCTTTCTTT
TRBJ1-3	TRBD1	17	TRBV10-3	few	CAILSQGQGRDGNTIYF	TGTGCCATCCTATCCCAGGGACAGGGGAGAGACGGAAACACCATATATTTT
TRBJ2-3	NA	15	TRBV10-3	NA	CAISGAAGSTDTQYF	TGTGCCATCAGTGGAGCAGCGGGTAGCACAGATACGCAGTATTTT